The TCR beta chain under discussion was sequenced for a study of CD8+ T cells in alopecia areata (dated by TCRdb to the late 2010s). Context from the whole study: In both human patients and the C3H/HeJ mouse model, the study applied high-throughput TCRbeta sequencing to look at T cell clonal expansion in alopecia areata. In humans, TCRbeta sequencing was performed on scalp tissue and on sorted CD4+ and CD8+ peripheral blood T cells from healthy controls and from patients with patchy or totalis/universalis alopecia areata. Scalp clonality was compared among normal scalp (n=4), patchy alopecia areata scalp (n=8), and alopecia totalis/universalis scalp (n=8). The RNA source kit depended on sample type: the PAXgene miRNA kit for fixed scalp, the miRNeasy kit for PBMCs, and the RNeasy kit for mouse skin. TCRbeta CDR3 regions were amplified by immunoSEQ multiplex PCR with 35 Vbeta forward and 13 Jbeta reverse primers. Results and caveats for the whole study, not just this receptor: Resident alphabeta T cells in normal human skin are also sequenced, complicating scalp TCR repertoire analysis, unlike mouse skin dominated by gammadelta T cells. Compared with normal scalp, lesional scalp had higher clonality and more expanded CD8+ clones, particularly in alopecia totalis/universalis, a pattern that suggests antigenic drive. Shared TCR sequences between patients were less evident than in mice, which may be partly attributable to HLA diversity in the patient population.

PBMCs were separated by density centrifugation and stained for CD3, CD4 and CD8, after which CD4+ and CD8+ T cells were sorted on a FACSAria. Scalp biopsies and blood samples were provided by unaffected controls. The library relied on the immunoSEQ multiplex PCR assay. For TCR sequencing, RNA was extracted from every sample and reverse transcribed into cDNA to serve as template. First-strand cDNA was synthesized using SuperScript III with a 2:1 mix of oligo-dT and random hexamers. A synthetic immune receptor repertoire was used to measure amplification bias, and any remaining bias was corrected computationally. Per the authors' processing: Raw reads were preprocessed to remove errors, and CDR3 was defined by IMGT conventions from the conserved cysteine to phenylalanine. Clonality was calculated as 1 minus Shannon entropy normalized by log2 of the number of productive unique TCRs. Whether scalp clones were CD4 or CD8 was inferred by matching scalp TCRbeta sequences against CD4 and CD8 repertoires sorted from blood. Not all clones reach the TCRdb copy of this immuneACCESS table, which keeps in-frame sequences only. Checked studies attribute under half of the gap to unresolved V genes and leave the rest unexplained. The DNA gave D and trimming, while V, J and clone size come from that table. A total of some 200,000 clones appear in this sample, around three fifths of them only once. Over 4% of the sample comes from the top ten.

This clone was seen a handful of times. This clone's antigen is unknown. It has no much larger one-base neighbor in the sample; base qualities were not kept. The sample was CD8+ T cells sorted from blood. The source is a human donor in good health.

The sequenced DNA: TGCAGCGTTGTTAACACCGGGGAGCTGTTTTTT. It is translated as CSVVNTGELFF. The chain is assembled from TRBV29-1 and TRBJ2-2; too little of a D gene remains to name it. Looking up the germline V gene yields CDR1 SQVTM and CDR2 ANQGSEA. The CDR3, cysteine through phenylalanine, is 11 amino acids long. The sequence is cut down to CDR3 DNA, 33 bases in frame from base 1. At the junction V is shortened by 4 bases and J by 2 bases, with 2 bases in between.